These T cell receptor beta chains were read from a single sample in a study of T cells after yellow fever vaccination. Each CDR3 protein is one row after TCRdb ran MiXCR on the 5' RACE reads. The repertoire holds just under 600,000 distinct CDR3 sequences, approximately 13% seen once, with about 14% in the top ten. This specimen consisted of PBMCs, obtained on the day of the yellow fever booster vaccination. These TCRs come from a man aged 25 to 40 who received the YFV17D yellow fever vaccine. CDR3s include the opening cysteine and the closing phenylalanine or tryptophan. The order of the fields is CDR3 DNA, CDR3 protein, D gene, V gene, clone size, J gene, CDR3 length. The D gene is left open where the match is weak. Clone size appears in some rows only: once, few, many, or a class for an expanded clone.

TGTGCCAGCAGAAGGACTAGCCGAGAGGGCAATGAGCAGTTCTTC | CASRRTSREGNEQFF | TRBD2 | TRBV27 | NA | TRBJ2-1 | 15
TGTGCCAGCAGTTTATCGGGGGTGGGCACAGATACGCAGTATTTT | CASSLSGVGTDTQYF | NA | TRBV27 | many | TRBJ2-3 | 15
TGTGCCAGCAGCACCGCAGGCGGACAGCAAGAGACCCAGTACTTC | CASSTAGGQQETQYF | NA | TRBV9 | NA | TRBJ2-5 | 15
TGTGCCAGCAGCTTAGGGAACAATGAGCAGTTCTTC | CASSLGNNEQFF | NA | TRBV7-9 | many | TRBJ2-1 | 12
TGTGCCATGAGCCCCGGACTCGGATGGTCACCCCTCCACTTT | CAMSPGLGWSPLHF | NA | TRBV4-2 | NA | TRBJ1-6 | 14
TGTGCCAGCAGCTTAATGGGGGGAACTAGCACAGATACGCAGTATTTT | CASSLMGGTSTDTQYF | NA | TRBV7-8 | NA | TRBJ2-3 | 16
TGTGCCAGCAGCTCCCCATCCCGGGCGGGGAAGCGCTCCTACGAGCAGTACTTC | CASSSPSRAGKRSYEQYF | NA | TRBV11-1 | NA | TRBJ2-7 | 18
TGCAGTGCTAGAACCCGGGACATCAGAAGCACAGATACGCAGTATTTT | CSARTRDIRSTDTQYF | NA | TRBV20-1 | few | TRBJ2-3 | 16
TGCGCCAGCAGCCAAGAGGGAGGGTTCCTAGCCAGCTCTGGGGCCAACGTCCTGACTTTC | CASSQEGGFLASSGANVLTF | TRBD2 | TRBV4-3 | few | TRBJ2-6 | 20
TGTGCCAGCAGTTACCCCATGGCGGGAGCCAAAAACATTCAGTACTTC | CASSYPMAGAKNIQYF | NA | TRBV6-2/TRBV6-3 | NA | TRBJ2-4 | 16
TGTGCCAGCAGCCAAAGGACGGGACTCACCGGGGAGCTGTTTTTT | CASSQRTGLTGELFF | NA | TRBV14 | once | TRBJ2-2 | 15
TGTGCCAGCAGTCCCCAAAGCTGGTACGAGCAGTACTTC | CASSPQSWYEQYF | NA | TRBV6-1 | few | TRBJ2-7 | 13
TGTGCCAGCAGCCCCCGCCAAGCAGATACGCAGTATTTT | CASSPRQADTQYF | NA | TRBV7-3 | NA | TRBJ2-3 | 13
TGTGCCAGCAGTTCCGAACGGGTTTCCTACGAGCAGTACTTC | CASSSERVSYEQYF | NA | TRBV28 | NA | TRBJ2-7 | 14
TGTGCCAGCAGTGACCCTTTATCAGGGGAAGATACGCAGTATTTT | CASSDPLSGEDTQYF | NA | TRBV6-4 | NA | TRBJ2-3 | 15
TGTGCCAGCAGCTTGGGGGTTCTAGAAGCAGATACGCAGTATTTT | CASSLGVLEADTQYF | NA | TRBV5-4 | NA | TRBJ2-3 | 15
TGTGCCAGCAGCCTGGGACAGGGGATCTCATATTCACCCCTCCACTTT | CASSLGQGISYSPLHF | TRBD1 | TRBV5-4 | NA | TRBJ1-6 | 16
TGTGCCAGCAGCCAAGGACTAGCGGTTTACAATGAGCAGTTCTTC | CASSQGLAVYNEQFF | TRBD2 | TRBV14 | NA | TRBJ2-1 | 15
TGTGCCAGCAGCAAAGAGGAACCGGGGGGGGGAATCGGCGATGAGCAGTTCTTC | CASSKEEPGGGIGDEQFF | NA | TRBV21-1 | NA | TRBJ2-1 | 18
TGTGCCAGCGAGGCTAGCGGGAGTTGGCCCACAGATACGCAGTATTTT | CASEASGSWPTDTQYF | TRBD2 | TRBV3-1 | NA | TRBJ2-3 | 16
TGCAGCGTTGAGGCGGGAGAACTAGATACGCAGTATTTT | CSVEAGELDTQYF | TRBD2 | TRBV29-1 | NA | TRBJ2-3 | 13